A single count supports the clone carrying this TCR beta chain. Random hexamers served to reverse transcribe about 0.5 to 1 ug RNA. TCRdb reprocessed the immunoSEQ multiplex PCR reads via MiXCR and lists one record per CDR3 protein. The table has approximately 110,000 distinct CDR3 sequences, over 90% seen once. This entry comes from a study of CD8 T cells in Susac syndrome. Germline loops: CDR1 MNHEY, CDR2 SMNVEV (reference sequence). Trimming left V 4 bases short and J 4 bases short, with 13 bases between. The CDR3 consists of 14 residues. The receptor comes from a human donor with multiple sclerosis. The sample taken for sequencing was CD8+ T cells from PBMCs. This chain uses TRBV27 with TRBJ1-2; TRBD1 might be the D (5 bases). CDR3 in DNA: TGTGCCAGCAGTTGGGGCGGTCCCGGCTATGGCTACACCTTC. Residues: CASSWGGPGYGYTF.